A selection of T cell receptor beta chains follows, all from one sample in a study of neurological immune-mediated disorders. TCRdb reprocessed the 5' RACE reads via MiXCR and lists one record per CDR3 protein. The data show under 50,000 distinct CDR3 sequences, about 26% seen once. Sequenced material: PBMCs. The origin of the receptors is a woman aged 65 to 85 in good health. CDR3s include the opening cysteine and the closing phenylalanine or tryptophan. D genes are given only for firm matches. Part of the rows lack a size; the others show once, few, many or a class for expanded clones.

j_gene | d_gene | abundance | v_gene | CDR3aa | CDR3nt
TRBJ2-3 | TRBD2 | many | TRBV20-1 | CSVNSGGADTQYF | TGCAGTGTCAACAGCGGGGGGGCAGATACGCAGTATTTT
TRBJ1-1 | NA | many | TRBV29-1 | CSGSGGDGASEAFF | TGCAGCGGCTCGGGAGGGGACGGCGCATCTGAAGCTTTCTTT
TRBJ1-5 | NA | many | TRBV20-1 | CSARVAGASNQPQHF | TGCAGTGCTAGAGTGGCAGGGGCCTCCAATCAGCCCCAGCATTTT
TRBJ1-4 | NA | many | TRBV12-3/TRBV12-4 | CATQQGTNEKLFF | TGTGCCACCCAACAGGGCACTAATGAAAAACTGTTTTTT
TRBJ2-1 | TRBD2 | many | TRBV5-1 | CASARLAGVNEQFF | TGCGCCAGCGCCAGACTAGCGGGTGTCAATGAGCAGTTCTTC
TRBJ1-4 | NA | many | TRBV7-9 | CASSKDGEKLFF | TGTGCCAGCAGCAAGGACGGGGAAAAACTGTTTTTT
TRBJ2-3 | NA | NA | TRBV7-2 | CASGTDGNTDTQYF | TGTGCCAGCGGGACGGACGGTAACACAGATACGCAGTATTTT
TRBJ2-7 | NA | NA | TRBV19 | CASHPSDSFVEQYF | TGTGCCAGTCACCCCTCGGACAGTTTCGTCGAGCAGTACTTC
TRBJ1-4 | NA | many | TRBV27 | CASSSRAQLATNEKLFF | TGTGCCAGCAGTTCCCGGGCACAGCTTGCAACTAATGAAAAACTGTTTTTT
TRBJ2-1 | NA | NA | TRBV12-5 | CASASGLRSSNEQFF | TGTGCTAGTGCCTCGGGACTCCGCTCCTCCAATGAGCAATTCTTC
TRBJ2-1 | TRBD2 | many | TRBV20-1 | CSAEAGPYNEQFF | TGCAGTGCTGAAGCGGGACCCTACAATGAGCAGTTCTTC
TRBJ2-5 | NA | many | TRBV18 | CASSPEDTGTQYF | TGTGCCAGCTCACCCGAGGACACAGGGACCCAGTACTTC
TRBJ1-2 | NA | medium-sized | TRBV7-2 | CASQRGNVALGGYTF | TGTGCCAGTCAAAGGGGGAATGTCGCCCTTGGTGGCTACACCTTC
TRBJ2-1 | TRBD1 | NA | TRBV18 | CASSPLGDSYNEQFF | TGTGCCAGCTCACCTCTCGGGGACAGCTACAATGAGCAGTTCTTC
TRBJ2-1 | NA | many | TRBV28 | CASREGGYNEQFF | TGTGCCAGCAGGGAGGGGGGTTACAATGAGCAGTTCTTC
TRBJ2-7 | NA | many | TRBV3-1 | CASSQVGYEQYF | TGTGCCAGCAGCCAAGTGGGATACGAGCAGTACTTC
TRBJ2-1 | TRBD2 | NA | TRBV29-1 | CSVEGGFRSSGVSYNEQFF | TGCAGCGTTGAAGGGGGTTTCCGATCTAGCGGGGTTTCCTACAATGAGCAGTTCTTC
TRBJ2-2 | TRBD2 | NA | TRBV19 | CASSLAGLHGELFF | TGTGCCAGTAGTCTAGCGGGACTCCACGGGGAGCTGTTTTTT
TRBJ2-7 | NA | many | TRBV28 | CASSSPLTGLGEQYF | TGTGCCAGCAGCTCCCCCTTAACAGGGCTCGGGGAGCAGTACTTC
TRBJ1-2 | NA | many | TRBV5-1 | CASSLWSDGAGGYTF | TGCGCCAGCAGCTTGTGGAGCGACGGCGCCGGGGGCTACACCTTC
TRBJ1-1 | NA | many | TRBV9 | CASSVEPHPNTEAFF | TGTGCCAGCAGCGTAGAGCCGCACCCGAACACTGAAGCTTTCTTT
TRBJ1-3 | NA | many | TRBV4-2 | CASRRSEVRGNTIYF | TGTGCCAGCAGGAGGTCCGAGGTTCGCGGAAACACCATATATTTT
TRBJ2-5 | TRBD2 | NA | TRBV5-1 | CATAIGTSRGETQYF | TGCGCCACCGCAATCGGGACTAGCCGGGGCGAGACCCAGTACTTC
TRBJ1-5 | TRBD1 | NA | TRBV6-5 | CASSSHRGGSNQPQHF | TGTGCCAGCAGCTCACACAGGGGGGGAAGCAATCAGCCCCAGCATTTT
TRBJ1-5 | NA | NA | TRBV5-1 | CASRGSDNQPQHF | TGCGCCAGCAGAGGATCAGACAATCAGCCCCAGCATTTT
TRBJ2-5 | NA | NA | TRBV9 | CASSAPRIHSRGQETQYF | TGTGCCAGCAGCGCGCCGCGAATTCATTCGCGGGGTCAAGAGACCCAGTACTTC
TRBJ2-3 | NA | NA | TRBV7-2 | CASSLLGLSTDTQYF | TGTGCCAGCAGCTTACTTGGCCTTAGCACAGATACGCAGTATTTT
TRBJ1-2 | TRBD1 | NA | TRBV5-5 | CASNRDSINYGYTF | TGTGCCAGCAACCGGGACAGCATTAACTATGGCTACACCTTC
TRBJ1-2 | NA | many | TRBV11-1 | CTTSRTVGYGYTF | TGTACCACTTCCCGGACGGTAGGCTATGGCTACACCTTC
TRBJ2-3 | NA | many | TRBV20-1 | CSGGSGTDTQYF | TGCAGTGGGGGTAGCGGCACAGATACGCAGTATTTT
TRBJ2-5 | NA | many | TRBV5-5 | CASSFGQLKETQYF | TGTGCCAGCAGCTTCGGACAGCTGAAAGAGACCCAGTACTTC
TRBJ1-5 | NA | NA | TRBV5-6 | CASSNGRVGNQPQHF | TGTGCCAGCAGCAACGGGAGAGTTGGCAATCAGCCCCAGCATTTT
TRBJ2-1 | NA | many | TRBV10-3 | CAISEVPGGEQFF | TGTGCCATCAGTGAAGTACCTGGCGGTGAGCAGTTCTTC
TRBJ1-5 | TRBD1 | many | TRBV5-1 | CASSSTGGFDQPQHF | TGCGCCAGCAGCTCTACAGGGGGCTTCGATCAGCCCCAGCATTTT
TRBJ2-6 | NA | many | TRBV12-3/TRBV12-4 | CASSPSSSGANVLTF | TGTGCCAGCAGTCCCTCTAGCTCTGGGGCCAACGTCCTGACTTTC
TRBJ2-3 | NA | many | TRBV7-2 | CASSPLPGVDTQYF | TGTGCCAGCAGCCCGTTGCCAGGGGTAGATACGCAGTATTTT
TRBJ1-4 | TRBD1 | NA | TRBV6-6 | CASSSTGGTNEKLFF | TGTGCCAGCAGTTCAACAGGGGGAACTAATGAAAAACTGTTTTTT
TRBJ2-5 | TRBD1 | many | TRBV28 | CASSRLPRQGAWETQYF | TGTGCCAGCAGCCGACTCCCCCGACAGGGGGCGTGGGAGACCCAGTACTTC
TRBJ1-1 | NA | many | TRBV2 | CASWAYTEAFF | TGTGCCAGCTGGGCATACACTGAAGCTTTCTTT
TRBJ2-2 | TRBD1 | NA | TRBV7-8 | CASSLGDRDTGELFF | TGTGCCAGCAGCTTAGGGGACAGGGACACCGGGGAGCTGTTTTTT
TRBJ1-5 | NA | many | TRBV6-5 | CASSYSPIHQPQHF | TGTGCCAGCAGTTACTCTCCCATCCATCAGCCCCAGCATTTT
TRBJ2-5 | NA | many | TRBV7-2 | CASSLGNKQETQYF | TGTGCCAGCAGCCTCGGGAATAAGCAAGAGACCCAGTACTTC
TRBJ1-2 | TRBD1 | many | TRBV28 | CASSLLVWNRGSEYGYTF | TGTGCCAGCAGTTTACTGGTGTGGAACAGGGGCAGCGAATATGGCTACACCTTC
TRBJ2-7 | TRBD1 | many | TRBV11-2 | CASSEQGAVEQYF | TGTGCCAGCAGCGAACAGGGGGCGGTCGAGCAGTACTTC
TRBJ2-3 | NA | NA | TRBV5-1 | CASSFYICSASNSGGSTDTQYF | NA
TRBJ2-7 | NA | many | TRBV9 | CASSVGQGKYEQYF | TGTGCCAGCAGCGTAGGGCAGGGAAAGTACGAGCAGTACTTC
TRBJ2-7 | TRBD2 | few | TRBV5-6 | CASSADGGTRDYEQYF | TGTGCCAGCAGCGCGGACGGCGGGACTAGAGACTACGAGCAGTACTTC
TRBJ2-3 | NA | many | TRBV7-2 | CASSLTLVTDTQYF | TGTGCCAGCAGCTTAACTTTGGTTACAGATACGCAGTATTTT
TRBJ2-7 | TRBD1 | many | TRBV29-1 | CSARPGQGTYEQYF | TGCAGCGCCCGACCGGGACAGGGTACCTACGAGCAGTACTTC
TRBJ2-3 | NA | NA | TRBV7-2 | CASSTGDTDTQYF | TGTGCCAGCAGCACGGGGGACACAGATACGCAGTATTTT
TRBJ2-7 | NA | NA | TRBV12-3/TRBV12-4 | CASRPRGLSYEQYF | TGTGCCAGCAGACCCCGGGGCCTCTCCTACGAGCAGTACTTC
TRBJ2-7 | TRBD2 | many | TRBV7-8 | CASSLGVASGSHEQYF | TGTGCCAGCAGCTTAGGGGTGGCTAGCGGGAGCCACGAGCAGTACTTC
TRBJ2-1 | NA | NA | TRBV5-1 | CASSLGGESSYNEQFF | TGCGCCAGCAGCTTGGGTGGGGAGAGCTCCTACAATGAGCAGTTCTTC
TRBJ1-1 | NA | NA | TRBV3-1 | CASSQGVGGVVRSDAFF | TGTGCCAGCAGCCAAGGGGTAGGAGGGGTTGTTAGGTCTGACGCTTTCTTT
TRBJ2-7 | NA | many | TRBV29-1 | CSVDTQSVGEQYF | TGCAGCGTTGATACCCAGTCGGTGGGGGAGCAGTACTTC
TRBJ2-1 | TRBD2 | many | TRBV20-1 | CSAGLAGSYNEQFF | TGCAGTGCTGGACTAGCGGGGTCCTACAATGAGCAGTTCTTC
TRBJ2-5 | TRBD1 | many | TRBV6-6 | CASKPTGGKETQYF | TGTGCCAGCAAACCGACAGGGGGCAAGGAGACCCAGTACTTC
TRBJ2-4 | TRBD2 | once | TRBV3-1 | CASSRSGLGIQYF | TGTGCCAGCAGCCGTAGCGGGCTGGGCATTCAGTACTTC